The TCR beta chain under discussion was sequenced for a study of cytomegalovirus exposure and HLA in healthy donors. In the study overall: Genotyping of some 400 donors showed that about 84% belonged to the Caucasian-associated ancestry cluster.

Regarding this clone: What it binds is not known.

Overall study findings and caveats: Later on, a genetic analysis was performed. It linked a missense variant in DCLRE1C with V- and J-gene trimming of TCR beta.

13 Jbeta primers and 60 Vbeta primers were used for the PCR. Assay used: immunoSEQ multiplex PCR; TCRdb lists only in-frame clones, some missing. This sample carries about 67,000 clones, with 4.5% to 5% going to the ten biggest clones. The length of the CDR3 is 16 residues. V was shortened by 5 bases and J by 0 bases, with 16 bases between the two germline ends. Germline V gene sequence: CDR1 MGHDK, CDR2 SYGVNS. Sequencing was carried out using PBMCs. The chain carries TRBV25-1 and TRBJ1-1, with TRBD1 as a possible D gene (6 bases). This TCR came from a woman in her thirties or forties in good health and CMV-seropositive. CDR3 region: CASSPPPGGMNTEAFF. The CDR3 DNA sequence: TGTGCCAGCAGTCCGCCTCCGGGGGGCATGAACACTGAAGCTTTCTTT.